This is a list of T cell receptor beta chains from one sample in a study of glioma-infiltrating T cells. MiXCR was run by TCRdb on the multiplex PCR reads, yielding one entry per CDR3 protein. The sample has around 150,000 distinct CDR3 sequences; more than 35% are singletons. The specimen sequenced was glioma tissue, nonneoplastic brain tissue, or PBMCs (not recorded which). These receptor sequences come from a human donor with low-grade glioma or glioblastoma, undergoing nonglioma brain surgery, or in good health (not recorded which). The CDR3 runs from the conserved cysteine through the conserved F or W. The D gene is left open where the match is weak. Clone size is shown for a subset of rows, as once, few, many or a class of expanded clone.

>.|TRBV7-2|.
CASSLAGKGYNEQFF
>.|TRBV7-2|TRBD2
CARSLSTSGLLQTQYF
>.|TRBV10-3|TRBD1
CAISDLNRGTEAFF
>many|TRBV20-1|TRBD2
CSASSGLAGGVEQFF
>.|TRBV29-1|TRBD2
CSVISAGGVDTQYF
>.|TRBV24-1|.
CATSEDDYEQYF
>.|TRBV6-2/TRBV6-3|.
CASSFGGAEAFF
>few|TRBV27|TRBD1
CASRRGQRNTEAFF
>.|TRBV10-1|.
CASSEGQETQYF
>.|TRBV7-9|.
CASSRSDGPYGYTF
>.|TRBV2|.
CASSDGAGPDTGELFF
>many|TRBV6-1|TRBD1
CASSRAWTGVYNEQFF
>few|TRBV20-1|.
CSAPPGTGSTDTQYF
>few|TRBV20-1|TRBD2
CSADGTSGGESNEQFF
>many|TRBV6-1|.
CASSRWRVDNEQFF
>few|TRBV6-1|.
CASSERDPSEAFF
>many|TRBV28|.
CASSPPSSTQYF
>few|TRBV27|.
CASSPPGSSYNEQFF
>.|TRBV4-1|TRBD2
CASSLAGGKGNEQFF
>.|TRBV11-2|.
CASSPQTGAVNEQFF
>.|TRBV6-9|.
CASGLNTEAFF
>.|TRBV4-1|TRBD2
CASSQDSSGGETQYF
>many|TRBV28|.
CASTGEGLNTEAFF
>.|TRBV11-2|.
CASSLDLSRYTGELFF
>few|TRBV6-1|TRBD2
CASTPRASGVQYF
>few|TRBV6-1|TRBD1
CASRPGTASSYEQYF
>.|TRBV14|.
CASSQGRDSPLHF
>few|TRBV20-1|TRBD1
CSVGTGNGYTF
>.|TRBV20-1|.
CSARDFRAGPYNEQFF
>few|TRBV7-2|.
CASSLSVLNTEAFF
>few|TRBV6-1|TRBD2
CASSRTSGTAGELFF
>.|TRBV7-2|.
CARSSPESSYNEQFF
>once|TRBV6-1|.
CASSDLDWTVFGYTF
>few|TRBV27|TRBD2
CASSFTWEGGREEQFF
>.|TRBV2|.
CASSEDSLYGYTF
>.|TRBV12-3/TRBV12-4|.
CASNPGLRTEAFF
>many|TRBV6-1|TRBD2
CASSEVGSGNEETQYF
>.|TRBV6-1|.
CASSQQGGEYNEQFF
>.|TRBV4-3|.
CASSQDITDTQYF
>.|TRBV15|.
CATSSHEVSNQPQHF
>many|TRBV20-1|TRBD1
CSADNPQGAQEAFF
>.|TRBV12-3/TRBV12-4|.
CASSLIVQSSGANVLTF
>.|TRBV2|.
CASKRDTLEKLFF
>.|TRBV6-1|.
CASRESGNTIYF
>.|TRBV28|.
CASSLQADNYNEQYF
>.|TRBV28|TRBD2
CASRPPSGIYEQYF
>.|TRBV6-2/TRBV6-3|.
CASSTRVRTTEAFF
>.|TRBV9|.
CASSSSLGTEAFF
>.|TRBV27|TRBD2
CASRPLAGNTGELFF
>many|TRBV7-9|.
CASRRGINTEAFF
>.|TRBV7-3|.
CASSPGDGGELFF
>.|TRBV6-1|TRBD2
CASSASGISYNEQFF